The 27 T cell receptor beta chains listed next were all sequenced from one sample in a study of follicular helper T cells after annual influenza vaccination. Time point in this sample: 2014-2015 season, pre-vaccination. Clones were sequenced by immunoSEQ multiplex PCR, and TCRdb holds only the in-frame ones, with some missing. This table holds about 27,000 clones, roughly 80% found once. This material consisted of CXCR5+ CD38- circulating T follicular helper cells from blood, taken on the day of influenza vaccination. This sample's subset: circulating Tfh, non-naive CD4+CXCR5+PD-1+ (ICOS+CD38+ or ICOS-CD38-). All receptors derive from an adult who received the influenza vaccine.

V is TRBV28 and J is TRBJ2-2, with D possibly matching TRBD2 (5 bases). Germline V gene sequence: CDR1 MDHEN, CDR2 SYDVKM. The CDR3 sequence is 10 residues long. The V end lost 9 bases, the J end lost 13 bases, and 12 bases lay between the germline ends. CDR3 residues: CASGSLSLFF. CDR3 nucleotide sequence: TGTGCCAGTGGGAGCCTGTCGCTGTTTTTT.

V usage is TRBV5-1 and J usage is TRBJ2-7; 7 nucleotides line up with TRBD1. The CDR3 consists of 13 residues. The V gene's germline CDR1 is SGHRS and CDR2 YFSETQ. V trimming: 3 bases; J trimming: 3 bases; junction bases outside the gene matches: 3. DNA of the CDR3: TGCGCCAGCAGCTCCGGGACAGACTACGAGCAGTACTTC. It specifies CASSSGTDYEQYF.

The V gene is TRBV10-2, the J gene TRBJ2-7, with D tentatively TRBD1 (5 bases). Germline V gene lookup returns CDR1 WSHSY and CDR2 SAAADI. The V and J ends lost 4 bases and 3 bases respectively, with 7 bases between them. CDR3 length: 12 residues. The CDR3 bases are TGCGCCAGCAGTGCGACAGTCTACGAGCAGTACTTC. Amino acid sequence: CASSATVYEQYF.

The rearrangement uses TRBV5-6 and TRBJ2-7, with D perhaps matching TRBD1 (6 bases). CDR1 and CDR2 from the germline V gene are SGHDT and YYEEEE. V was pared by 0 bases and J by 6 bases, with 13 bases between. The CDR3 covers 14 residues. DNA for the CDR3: TGTGCCAGCAGCTTGGGGCAGGGGCGCCCCGAGCAGTACTTC. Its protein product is CASSLGQGRPEQYF.

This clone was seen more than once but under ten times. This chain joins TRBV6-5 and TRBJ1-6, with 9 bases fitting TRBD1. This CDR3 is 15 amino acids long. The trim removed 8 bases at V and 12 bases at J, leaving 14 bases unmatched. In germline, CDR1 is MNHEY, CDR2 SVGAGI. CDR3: CASPTRPGTGQPLHF. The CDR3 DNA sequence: TGTGCCAGCCCCACCCGCCCCGGGACAGGGCAACCCCTCCACTTT.

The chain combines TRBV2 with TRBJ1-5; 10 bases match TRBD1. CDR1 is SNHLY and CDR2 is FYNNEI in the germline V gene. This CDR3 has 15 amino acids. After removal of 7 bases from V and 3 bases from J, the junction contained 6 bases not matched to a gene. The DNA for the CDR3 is TGTGCCAGCAAGGGAGGACAGGGGGACAATCAGCCCCAGCATTTT. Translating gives CASKGGQGDNQPQHF.

CDR3 bases: TGTGCCAGTAGTTTGGACTCCTACACAGATACGCAGTATTTT. This codes for CASSLDSYTDTQYF. This chain links TRBV19 with TRBJ2-3; D is perhaps TRBD2 (5 bases). Trimming left V 5 bases short and J 2 bases short, with 11 bases between. There are 14 residues in the CDR3. Germline V lookup: CDR1 LNHDA, CDR2 SQIVND (reference sequence).

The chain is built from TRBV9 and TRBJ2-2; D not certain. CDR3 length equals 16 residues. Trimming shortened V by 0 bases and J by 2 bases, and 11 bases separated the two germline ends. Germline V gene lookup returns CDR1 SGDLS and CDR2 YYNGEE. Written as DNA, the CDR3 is TGTGCCAGCAGCGTAGGGGCCGCGATTAACACCGGGGAGCTGTTTTTT. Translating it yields CASSVGAAINTGELFF.

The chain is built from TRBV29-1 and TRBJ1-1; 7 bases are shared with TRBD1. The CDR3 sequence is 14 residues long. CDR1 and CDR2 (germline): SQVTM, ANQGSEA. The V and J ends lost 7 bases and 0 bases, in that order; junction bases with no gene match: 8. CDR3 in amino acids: CSAGTEQLNTEAFF. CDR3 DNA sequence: TGCAGCGCCGGGACAGAACAATTGAACACTGAAGCTTTCTTT.

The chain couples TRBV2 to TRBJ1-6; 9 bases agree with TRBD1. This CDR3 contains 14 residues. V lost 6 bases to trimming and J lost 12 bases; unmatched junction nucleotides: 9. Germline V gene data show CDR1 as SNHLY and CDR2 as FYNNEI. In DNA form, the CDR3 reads TGTGCCAGCAGATCCGGGACAGGGAATGGACCCCTCCACTTT. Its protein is CASRSGTGNGPLHF.

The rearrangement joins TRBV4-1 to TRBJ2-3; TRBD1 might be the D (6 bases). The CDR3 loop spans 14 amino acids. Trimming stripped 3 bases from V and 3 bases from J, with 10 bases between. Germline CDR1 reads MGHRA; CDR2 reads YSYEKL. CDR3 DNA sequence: TGCGCCAGCAGCCATCGTCAGGGGACAGATACGCAGTATTTT. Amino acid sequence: CASSHRQGTDTQYF.

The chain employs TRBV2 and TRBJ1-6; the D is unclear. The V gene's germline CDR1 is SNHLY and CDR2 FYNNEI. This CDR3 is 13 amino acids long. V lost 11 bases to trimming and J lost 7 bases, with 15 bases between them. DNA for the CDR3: TGTGCCTCCCGAGCGGAAACAAATTCACCCCTCCACTTT. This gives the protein CASRAETNSPLHF. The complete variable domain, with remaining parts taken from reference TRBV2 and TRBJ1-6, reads EPEVTQTPSHQVTQMGQEVILRCVPISNHLYFYWYRQILGQKVEFLVSFYNNEISEKSEIFDDQFSVERPDGSNFTLKIRSTKLEDSAMYFCASRAETNSPLHFGNGTRLTVT.

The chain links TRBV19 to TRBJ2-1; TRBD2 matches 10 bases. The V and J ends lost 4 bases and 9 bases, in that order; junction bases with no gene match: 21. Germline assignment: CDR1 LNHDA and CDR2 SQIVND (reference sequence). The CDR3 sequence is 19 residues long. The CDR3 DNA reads TGTGCCAGTAGTACCCTTATTCCGAACATAGCGGGGGGTTTAGGTGAGCAGTTCTTC. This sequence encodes CASSTLIPNIAGGLGEQFF.

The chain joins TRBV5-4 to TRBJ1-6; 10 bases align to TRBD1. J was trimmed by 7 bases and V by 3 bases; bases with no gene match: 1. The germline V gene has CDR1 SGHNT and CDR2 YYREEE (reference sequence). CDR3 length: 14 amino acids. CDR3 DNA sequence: TGTGCCAGCAGCTGGGGACAGGGGAATTCACCCCTCCACTTT. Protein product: CASSWGQGNSPLHF.

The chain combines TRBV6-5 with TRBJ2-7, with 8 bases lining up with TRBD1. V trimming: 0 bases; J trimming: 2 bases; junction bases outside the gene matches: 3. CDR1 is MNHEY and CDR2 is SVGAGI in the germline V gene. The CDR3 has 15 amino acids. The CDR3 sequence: CASSYSRTGTYEQYF. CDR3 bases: TGTGCCAGCAGTTACTCCAGGACAGGGACCTACGAGCAGTACTTC.

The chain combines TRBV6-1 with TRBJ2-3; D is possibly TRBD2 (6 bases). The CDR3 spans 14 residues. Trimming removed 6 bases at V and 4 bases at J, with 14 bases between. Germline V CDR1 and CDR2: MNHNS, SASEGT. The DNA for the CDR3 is TGTGCCAGCAGGCCCGGGACGGGGGCAGATACGCAGTATTTT. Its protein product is CASRPGTGADTQYF.

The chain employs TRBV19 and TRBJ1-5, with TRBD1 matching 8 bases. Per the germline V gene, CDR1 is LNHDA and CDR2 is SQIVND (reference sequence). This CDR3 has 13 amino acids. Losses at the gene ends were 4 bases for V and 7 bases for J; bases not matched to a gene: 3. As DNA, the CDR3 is TGTGCCAGTAGTAGGACAGGGTACCAGCCCCAGCATTTT. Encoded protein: CASSRTGYQPQHF.

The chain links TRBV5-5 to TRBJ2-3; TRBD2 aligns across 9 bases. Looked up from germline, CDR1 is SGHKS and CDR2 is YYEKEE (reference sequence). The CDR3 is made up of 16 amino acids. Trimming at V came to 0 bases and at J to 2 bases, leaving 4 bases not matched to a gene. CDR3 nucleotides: TGTGCCAGCAGCTTGGTGGCGGGAGGGATCACAGATACGCAGTATTTT. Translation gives CASSLVAGGITDTQYF.

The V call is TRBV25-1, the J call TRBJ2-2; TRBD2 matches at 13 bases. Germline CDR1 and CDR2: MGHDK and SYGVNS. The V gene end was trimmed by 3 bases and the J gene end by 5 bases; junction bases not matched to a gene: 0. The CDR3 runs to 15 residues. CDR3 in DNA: TGTGCCAGCAGTGAGGGACTAGCGGGAACCGGGGAGCTGTTTTTT. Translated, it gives CASSEGLAGTGELFF. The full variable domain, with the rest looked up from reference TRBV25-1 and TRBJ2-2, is EADIYQTPRYLVIGTGKKITLECSQTMGHDKMYWYQQDPGMELHLIHYSYGVNSTEKGDLSSESTVSRIRTEHFPLTLESARPSHTSQYLCASSEGLAGTGELFFGEGSRLTVL.

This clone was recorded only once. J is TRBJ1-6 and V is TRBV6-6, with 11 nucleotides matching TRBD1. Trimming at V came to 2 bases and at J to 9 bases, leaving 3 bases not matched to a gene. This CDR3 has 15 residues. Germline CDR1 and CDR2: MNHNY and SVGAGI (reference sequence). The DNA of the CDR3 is TGTGCCAGCAGTTACAGTGGGACAGGGGGTTCACCCCTCCACTTT. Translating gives CASSYSGTGGSPLHF.

CDR3 loop: CASSVDSRGDSPLHF. The CDR3 DNA reads as TGTGCCAGCTCGGTGGACAGTCGAGGGGATTCACCCCTCCACTTT. The chain carries TRBV18 and TRBJ1-6; TRBD1 might be the D (6 bases). V dropped 6 bases and J dropped 8 bases, with 17 bases sitting between them. Germline V CDR1 and CDR2: KGHSH, LQKENI. The CDR3 covers 15 residues.

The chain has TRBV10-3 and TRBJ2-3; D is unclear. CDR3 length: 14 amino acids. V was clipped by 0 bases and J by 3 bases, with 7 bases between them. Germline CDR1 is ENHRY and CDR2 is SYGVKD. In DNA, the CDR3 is TGTGCCATCAGTGAGTCTATTAATACAGATACGCAGTATTTT. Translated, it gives CAISESINTDTQYF.

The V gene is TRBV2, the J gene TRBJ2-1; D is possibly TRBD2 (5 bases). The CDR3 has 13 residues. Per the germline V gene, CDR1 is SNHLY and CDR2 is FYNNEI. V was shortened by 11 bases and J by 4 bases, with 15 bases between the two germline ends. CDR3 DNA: TGTGCCGCCAGCGGTGGTTTGTACAATGAGCAGTTCTTC. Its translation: CAASGGLYNEQFF.

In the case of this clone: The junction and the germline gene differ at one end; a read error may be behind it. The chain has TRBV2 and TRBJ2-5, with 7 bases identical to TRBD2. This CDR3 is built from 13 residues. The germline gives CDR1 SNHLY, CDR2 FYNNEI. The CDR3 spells CASIGLDQKTQYF. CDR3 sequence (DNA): TGTGCCAGCATTGGACTAGACCAAAAGACCCAGTACTTC.

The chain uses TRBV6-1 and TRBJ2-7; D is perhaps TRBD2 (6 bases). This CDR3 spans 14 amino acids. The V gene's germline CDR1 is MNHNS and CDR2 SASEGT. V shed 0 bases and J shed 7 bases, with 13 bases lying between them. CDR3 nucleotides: TGTGCCAGCAGTGAAGCACCGGGAGCCTGGGAGCAGTACTTC. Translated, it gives CASSEAPGAWEQYF.

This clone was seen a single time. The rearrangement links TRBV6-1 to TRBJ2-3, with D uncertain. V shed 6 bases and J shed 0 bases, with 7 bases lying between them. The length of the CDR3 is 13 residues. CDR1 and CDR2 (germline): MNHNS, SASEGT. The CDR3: CASRGTSTDTQYF. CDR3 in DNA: TGTGCCAGCAGGGGCACTAGCACAGATACGCAGTATTTT.

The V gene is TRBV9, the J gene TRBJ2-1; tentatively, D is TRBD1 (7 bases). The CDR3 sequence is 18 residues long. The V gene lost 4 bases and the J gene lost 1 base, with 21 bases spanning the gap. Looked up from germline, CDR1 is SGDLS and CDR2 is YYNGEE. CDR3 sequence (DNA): TGTGCCAGCAGCCGAGGGGGCAGGGGAGGAGGTTCCTACAATGAGCAGTTCTTC. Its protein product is CASSRGGRGGGSYNEQFF.